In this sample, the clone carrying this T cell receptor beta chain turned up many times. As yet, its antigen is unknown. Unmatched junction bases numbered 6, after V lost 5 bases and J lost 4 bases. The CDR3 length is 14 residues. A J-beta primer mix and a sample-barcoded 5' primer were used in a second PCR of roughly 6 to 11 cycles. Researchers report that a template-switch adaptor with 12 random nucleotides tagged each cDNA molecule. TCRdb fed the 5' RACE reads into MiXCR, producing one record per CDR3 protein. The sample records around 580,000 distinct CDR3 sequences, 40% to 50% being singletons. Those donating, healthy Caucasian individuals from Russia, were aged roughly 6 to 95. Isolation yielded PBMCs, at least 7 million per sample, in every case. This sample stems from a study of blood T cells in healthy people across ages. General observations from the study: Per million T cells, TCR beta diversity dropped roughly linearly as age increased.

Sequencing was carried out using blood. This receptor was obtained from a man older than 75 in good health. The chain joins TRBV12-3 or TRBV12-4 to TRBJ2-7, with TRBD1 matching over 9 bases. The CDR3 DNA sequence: TGTGCCAGCAGTCGGGGGACAGGGACTTACGAGCAGTACTTC. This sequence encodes CASSRGTGTYEQYF.